The 9 T cell receptor beta chains reported below all come from one sample, sequenced in a study of neurological immune-mediated disorders. TCRdb independently ran MiXCR on the 5' RACE reads; one entry per CDR3 protein. The sample has tens of thousands of distinct CDR3 sequences; roughly 17% are singletons. Sequencing was done on a sample of PBMCs. The receptors derive from a woman aged 40 to 50 in good health.

A few counts support this clonotype. This rearrangement joins TRBV20-1 to TRBJ2-1, with 10 bases matching TRBD2. Trimming took 5 bases from V and 3 from J; bases not matched to a gene: 4. The length of the CDR3 is 14 residues. Germline lookup yields CDR1 DFQATT and CDR2 SNEGSKA (reference sequence). The CDR3 spells CSAVSGRGYNEQFF. In nucleotides, the CDR3 is TGCAGTGCTGTGAGCGGGAGGGGCTACAATGAGCAGTTCTTC.

The chain is built from TRBV12-3 or TRBV12-4 and TRBJ2-3, with 9 bases that match TRBD1. After removal of 5 bases from V and 4 bases from J, the junction contained 7 bases not matched to a gene. The CDR3 is 15 amino acids. In nucleotides, the CDR3 is TGTGCCAGCAGTGCCAGACAGGGGGTCGCAGATACGCAGTATTTT. As protein: CASSARQGVADTQYF.

This clonotype was detected many times. The rearrangement links TRBV6-5 to TRBJ1-1; the match to TRBD1 covers 10 bases. CDR1 MNHEY and CDR2 SVGAGI come from the germline V gene. Trimming at V came to 5 bases and at J to 3 bases, leaving 6 bases not matched to a gene. The CDR3 has 15 amino acids. DNA for the CDR3: TGTGCCAGCAGTGCCGACAGGGGGCGGGACACTGAAGCTTTCTTT. Encoded protein: CASSADRGRDTEAFF.

About this clonotype itself: A read error may explain this, as a much larger clone is one base away. V is TRBV20-1 and J is TRBJ2-7; D may be TRBD2 (5 bases). Germline V gives CDR1 DFQATT, CDR2 SNEGSKA (reference sequence). The CDR3 has 12 amino acids. Trimming removed 4 bases from V and 4 bases from J, with 11 bases in between. The CDR3 DNA reads as TGCAGTGCTAAGCGGTGGTCGTACGAGCAGTACGTC. The encoded protein is CSAKRWSYEQYV.

This clonotype was seen repeatedly, ten times or more. The chain recombines TRBV5-1 with TRBJ2-3; 7 nucleotides align to TRBD1. The CDR3 totals 15 residues. Germline trimming cut 0 bases from V and 2 bases from J; bases unmatched to any gene: 3. Germline V lookup: CDR1 SGHRS, CDR2 YFSETQ. The CDR3 DNA follows: TGCGCCAGCAGCTTGGGACAGGGCATCACAGATACGCAGTATTTT. It is translated as CASSLGQGITDTQYF.

Many counts were recorded for this clonotype. The genes are TRBV5-1 and TRBJ1-6; TRBD1 is a possible D gene (5 bases). In germline, CDR1 is SGHRS, CDR2 YFSETQ. V lost 1 base, J lost 7 bases, and 12 bases lay in between. This CDR3 is 15 amino acids long. DNA of the CDR3: TGCGCCAGCAGCTTGAATGGGGCGCGGAATTCACCCCTCCACTTT. It codes for CASSLNGARNSPLHF.

This clonotype was picked up a small number of times. The rearrangement uses TRBV20-1 and TRBJ2-5; TRBD2 agrees at 8 bases. This CDR3 spans 14 amino acids. The J segment lost 5 bases and the V segment lost 6 bases, leaving 11 bases of the junction unmatched. CDR1 DFQATT and CDR2 SNEGSKA come from the germline V gene (reference sequence). This chain's CDR3 is CSARSGGAVETQYF. The DNA for the CDR3 is TGCAGTGCCAGGTCGGGGGGGGCCGTGGAGACCCAGTACTTC.

The chain recombines TRBV30 with TRBJ1-4, with D hard to call. The ends were cut back, 3 bases at V and 4 bases at J, with 9 bases in the middle. The CDR3 totals 13 residues. Germline V lookup: CDR1 GTSNPN, CDR2 SVGIG (reference sequence). CDR3 coding DNA: TGTGCCTGGAGCGCAGGTCGTAATGAAAAACTGTTTTTT. Translation: CAWSAGRNEKLFF. Looking up the rest from reference TRBV30 and TRBJ1-4 gives the full variable domain: SQTIHQWPATLVQPVGSPLSLECTVEGTSNPNLYWYRQAAGRGLQLLFYSVGIGQISSEVPQNLSASRPQDRQFILSSKKLLLSDSGFYLCAWSAGRNEKLFFGSGTQLSVL.

This clonotype was recorded many times. This chain's CDR3 is CASSFPSGGIYNEQFF. The CDR3 DNA sequence: TGTGCCAGCAGTTTCCCTAGCGGGGGAATTTACAATGAGCAGTTCTTC. The V gene is TRBV28, the J gene TRBJ2-1; 10 bases line up with TRBD2. Germline V gene data show CDR1 as MDHEN and CDR2 as SYDVKM. This CDR3 region has 16 residues. J lost 4 bases, V lost 3 bases, and 6 bases had no gene match.